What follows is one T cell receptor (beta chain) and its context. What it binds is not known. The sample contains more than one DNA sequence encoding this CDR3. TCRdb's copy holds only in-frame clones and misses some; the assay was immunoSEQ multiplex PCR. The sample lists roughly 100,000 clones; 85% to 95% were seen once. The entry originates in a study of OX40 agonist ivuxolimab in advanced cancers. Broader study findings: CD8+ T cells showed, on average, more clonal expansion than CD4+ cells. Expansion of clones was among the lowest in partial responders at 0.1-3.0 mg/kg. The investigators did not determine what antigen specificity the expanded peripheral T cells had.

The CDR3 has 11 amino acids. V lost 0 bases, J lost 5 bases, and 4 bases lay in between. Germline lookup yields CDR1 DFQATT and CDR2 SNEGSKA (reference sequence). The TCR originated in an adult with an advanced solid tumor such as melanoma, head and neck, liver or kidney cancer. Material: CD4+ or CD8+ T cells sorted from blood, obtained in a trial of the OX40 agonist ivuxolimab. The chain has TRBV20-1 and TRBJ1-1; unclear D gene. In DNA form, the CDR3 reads TGCAGTGCTAGAGATCGAACTGAAGCTTTCTTT. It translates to CSARDRTEAFF.